The 7 T cell receptor beta chains below were found in one sample sequenced in a study of CD8+ T cells in alopecia areata. The treatment is: oral pan-JAK inhibitor, 5-10 mg twice daily. cDNA reverse transcribed from extracted RNA served as the sequencing template. Method: immunoSEQ multiplex PCR; TCRdb's copy keeps in-frame clones and lacks some. The data show 100,000 to 150,000 clones, 60% to 65% seen once. The specimen comprised CD4+ T cells sorted from blood, sampled at week 4, from a patient treated with tofacitinib. The receptors derive from a human donor with alopecia areata.

V is TRBV5-1 and J is TRBJ2-1; 8 bases align to TRBD1. V was pared by 1 base and J by 10 bases, with 7 bases of the junction left unmatched. The length of the CDR3 is 14 residues. Germline V gene data show CDR1 as SGHRS and CDR2 as YFSETQ. DNA for the CDR3: TGCGCCAGCAGCTTGAGTGGGACAGGAACAGAGCAGTTCTTC. Encoded protein: CASSLSGTGTEQFF.

The chain combines TRBV25-1 with TRBJ2-3; 12 positions agree with TRBD1. J gave up 5 bases and V 4 bases, and 10 bases lay outside the gene matches. Looked up from germline, CDR1 is MGHDK and CDR2 is SYGVNS. CDR3 length: 17 residues. The CDR3 region has the DNA TGTGCCAGCAGTGTTACTCCGGGACAGGGGGCGGTAGATACGCAGTATTTT. This encodes CASSVTPGQGAVDTQYF. The full variable domain, its missing parts supplied by reference TRBV25-1 and TRBJ2-3, is EADIYQTPRYLVIGTGKKITLECSQTMGHDKMYWYQQDPGMELHLIHYSYGVNSTEKGDLSSESTVSRIRTEHFPLTLESARPSHTSQYLCASSVTPGQGAVDTQYFGPGTRLTVL.

The V and J genes are TRBV6-6 and TRBJ2-1; D perhaps matches TRBD2 (5 bases). The germline CDR1 and CDR2 sequences are MNHNY and SVGAGI (reference sequence). The CDR3 consists of 13 residues. Trimming cost V 2 bases and J 10 bases, with 12 bases left between them. The CDR3: CASSYTAGGEQFF. For the CDR3, the DNA is TGTGCCAGCAGTTACACGGCGGGCGGGGAGCAGTTCTTC.

The chain couples TRBV6-6 to TRBJ2-2; D is unresolved. V was trimmed by 7 bases and J by 6 bases, leaving 15 bases between them. The germline CDR1 and CDR2 sequences are MNHNY and SVGAGI (reference sequence). The CDR3 runs 14 residues. CDR3 region: CASTHQARAGELFF. The DNA of the CDR3 is TGTGCCAGCACTCATCAAGCTCGGGCCGGGGAGCTGTTTTTT.

V and J are TRBV29-1 and TRBJ2-7, with 11 bases identical to TRBD2. Germline V gives CDR1 SQVTM, CDR2 ANQGSEA. CDR3 size: 14 residues. V lost 4 bases and J lost 6; bases outside the gene matches: 8. The CDR3 DNA reads as TGCAGCGTTGTAATGGCTAGCGGGAGGTTCGAGCAGTACTTC. Translated: CSVVMASGRFEQYF.

This chain uses TRBV7-2 with TRBJ2-7, with 7 bases lining up with TRBD1. Germline CDR1 is SGHTA and CDR2 is FQGNSA. The CDR3 contains 16 residues. Trimming at V came to 5 bases and at J to 0 bases, leaving 10 bases not matched to a gene. CDR3 protein: CASSRRLWDSSYEQYF. CDR3 bases: TGTGCCAGCAGCCGGCGGCTTTGGGACAGCTCCTACGAGCAGTACTTC. The full variable domain, rest sourced from reference TRBV7-2 and TRBJ2-7, is GAGVSQSPSNKVTEKGKDVELRCDPISGHTALYWYRQSLGQGLEFLIYFQGNSAPDKSGLPSDRFSAERTGGSVSTLTIQRTQQEDSAVYLCASSRRLWDSSYEQYFGPGTRLTVT.

The CDR3 bases are TGTGCCAGCTCACTGCCGACCAGGGCAGGAACGAACGAGCAGTACTTC. This sequence encodes CASSLPTRAGTNEQYF. V gene TRBV18 combines with J gene TRBJ2-7; TRBD1 might be the D (5 bases). CDR1 is KGHSH and CDR2 is LQKENI in the germline V gene. The CDR3 spans 16 residues. Deletions cut 4 bases from V and 5 bases from J, with 21 bases between.